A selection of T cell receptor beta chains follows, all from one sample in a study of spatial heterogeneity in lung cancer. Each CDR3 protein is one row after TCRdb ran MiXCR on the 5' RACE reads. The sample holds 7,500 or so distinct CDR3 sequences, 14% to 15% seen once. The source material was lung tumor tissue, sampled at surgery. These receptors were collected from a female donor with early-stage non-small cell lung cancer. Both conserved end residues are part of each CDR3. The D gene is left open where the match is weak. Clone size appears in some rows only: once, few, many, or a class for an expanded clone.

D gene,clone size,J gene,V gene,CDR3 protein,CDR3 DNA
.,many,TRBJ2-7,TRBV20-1,CSASVDPYEQYF,TGCAGTGCTAGTGTGGACCCCTACGAGCAGTACTTC
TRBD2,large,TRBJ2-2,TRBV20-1,CSARDRLAGNTGELFF,TGCAGTGCTAGAGATCGGCTAGCGGGGAACACCGGGGAGCTGTTTTTT
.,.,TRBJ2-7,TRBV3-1,CASSQADRLTYEQYF,TGTGCCAGCAGCCAAGCAGACAGGCTAACCTACGAGCAGTACTTC
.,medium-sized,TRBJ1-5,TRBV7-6,CASSSWGGQPQHF,TGTGCCAGCAGCTCCTGGGGCGGTCAGCCCCAGCATTTT
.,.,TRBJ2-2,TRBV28,CASKEGNTGELFF,TGTGCCAGCAAGGAGGGGAACACCGGGGAGCTGTTTTTT
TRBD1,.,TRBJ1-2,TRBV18,CASSTGTGGDYGYTF,TGTGCCAGCTCTACCGGGACAGGGGGTGACTATGGCTACACCTTC
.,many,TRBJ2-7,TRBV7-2,CASSLGTPLYYEQYF,TGTGCCAGCAGCTTAGGGACACCCTTATACTACGAGCAGTACTTC
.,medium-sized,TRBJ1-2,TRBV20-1,CSARLLSGYTF,TGCAGTGCTAGACTACTGAGTGGCTACACCTTC
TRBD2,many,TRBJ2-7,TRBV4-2,CASSPSSLAGAYGQYF,TGTGCCAGCAGCCCATCGAGCCTAGCGGGGGCCTACGGGCAGTACTTC
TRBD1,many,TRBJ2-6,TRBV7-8,CASSSYRGHRVSGANVLTF,TGTGCCAGCAGCAGCTACAGGGGGCATCGTGTGAGTGGGGCCAACGTCCTGACTTTC
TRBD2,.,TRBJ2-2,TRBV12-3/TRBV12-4,CASNPGGTNTGELFF,TGTGCCAGCAATCCCGGGGGGACGAACACCGGGGAGCTGTTTTTT
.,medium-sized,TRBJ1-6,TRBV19,CASSSTVWRTSPLHF,TGTGCCAGTAGTTCCACGGTCTGGAGGACGTCACCCCTCCACTTT
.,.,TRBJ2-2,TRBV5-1,CASSLRLGELFF,TGCGCCAGCAGCTTGCGATTAGGGGAGCTGTTTTTT
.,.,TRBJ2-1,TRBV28,CASQIVGTSQGNEQFF,TGTGCCAGCCAAATCGTCGGGACAAGTCAGGGCAATGAGCAGTTCTTC
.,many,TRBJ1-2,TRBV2,CASSAQLLSNYGYTF,TGTGCCAGCAGTGCTCAGCTTCTATCCAACTATGGCTACACCTTC
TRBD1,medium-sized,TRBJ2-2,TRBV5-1,CASRGLGTGNTGELFF,TGCGCCAGCAGGGGCCTGGGGACAGGGAACACCGGGGAGCTGTTTTTT
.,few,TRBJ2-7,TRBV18,CASSPSPSAGASYEQYF,TGTGCCAGCTCACCTTCCCCTAGCGCCGGTGCAAGTTACGAGCAGTACTTC
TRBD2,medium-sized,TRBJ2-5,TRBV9,CASSVVAGDQETQYF,TGTGCCAGCAGCGTAGTAGCGGGGGACCAAGAGACCCAGTACTTC
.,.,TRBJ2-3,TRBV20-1,CSARDSARGSTDTQYF,TGCAGTGCTAGAGATTCAGCCAGGGGCAGCACAGATACGCAGTATTTT
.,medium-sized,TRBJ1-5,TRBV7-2,CASSLTVNQPQHF,TGTGCCAGCAGCTTGACAGTGAACCAGCCCCAGCATTTT
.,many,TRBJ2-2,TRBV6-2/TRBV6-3,CASSPGGITGELFF,TGTGCCAGCAGTCCAGGGGGGATCACCGGGGAGCTGTTTTTT
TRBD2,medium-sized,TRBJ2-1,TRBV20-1,CSARGWGGRSSYNEQFF,TGCAGTGCTAGAGGGTGGGGGGGTCGAAGCTCCTACAATGAGCAGTTCTTC
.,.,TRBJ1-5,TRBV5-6,CASSLRAYHQPQHF,TGTGCCAGCAGCCTAAGGGCATATCATCAGCCCCAGCATTTT
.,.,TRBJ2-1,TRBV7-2,CASSFNDEQFF,TGTGCCAGCAGCTTTAATGATGAGCAGTTCTTC
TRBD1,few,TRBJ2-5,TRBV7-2,CASSMGTGQETQYF,TGTGCCAGCAGCATGGGGACAGGACAAGAGACCCAGTACTTC
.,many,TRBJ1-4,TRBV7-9,CASSLDLLGGGVNEKLFF,TGTGCCAGCAGCTTAGACCTTCTTGGAGGTGGGGTTAATGAAAAACTGTTTTTT
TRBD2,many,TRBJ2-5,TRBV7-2,CASSLIGLGAETQYF,TGTGCCAGCAGCTTAATAGGACTAGGGGCAGAGACCCAGTACTTC
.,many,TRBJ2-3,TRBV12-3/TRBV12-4,CASSPAGSTDTQYF,TGTGCCAGCAGTCCCGCTGGGAGCACAGATACGCAGTATTTT
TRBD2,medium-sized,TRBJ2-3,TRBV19,CASSNRGGNSDTQYF,TGTGCCAGTAGTAACCGCGGGGGGAATTCAGATACGCAGTATTTT
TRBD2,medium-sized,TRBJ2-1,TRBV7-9,CASSFVRGGYNEQFF,TGTGCCAGCAGCTTCGTGCGGGGGGGCTACAATGAGCAGTTCTTC
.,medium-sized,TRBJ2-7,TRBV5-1,CASSLGGYEQYF,TGCGCCAGCAGCTTGGGAGGGTACGAGCAGTACTTC
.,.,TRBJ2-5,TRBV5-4,CASSFKAIQETQYF,TGTGCCAGCAGCTTTAAAGCGATTCAAGAGACCCAGTACTTC
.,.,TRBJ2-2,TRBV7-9,CVSSFNRLTGELFF,TGTGTCAGCAGCTTCAACAGGCTCACCGGGGAGCTGTTTTTT
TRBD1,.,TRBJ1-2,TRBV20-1,CSAPTGTLFYGYTF,TGCAGCGCCCCGACAGGGACCCTCTTTTATGGCTACACCTTC
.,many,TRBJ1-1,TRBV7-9,CASNSFHRGNTEAFF,TGTGCCAGCAATTCCTTTCATAGGGGAAACACTGAAGCTTTCTTT
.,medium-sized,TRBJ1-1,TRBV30,CAWGVRTNEAFF,TGTGCCTGGGGCGTACGGACAAATGAAGCTTTCTTT
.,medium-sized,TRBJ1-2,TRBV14,CASSQELWGYGYTF,TGTGCCAGCAGCCAAGAATTGTGGGGGTATGGCTACACCTTC
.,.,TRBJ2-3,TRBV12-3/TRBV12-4,CASSSRDLKTDTQYF,TGTGCCAGCAGCTCCCGGGACCTAAAGACAGATACGCAGTATTTT
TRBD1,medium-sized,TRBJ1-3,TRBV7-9,CASSSRQGAGNTIYF,TGTGCCAGCAGCTCACGACAGGGGGCTGGAAACACCATATATTTT
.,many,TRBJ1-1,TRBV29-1,CSVRVVDSEAFF,TGCAGCGTGAGAGTCGTTGACAGTGAAGCTTTCTTT
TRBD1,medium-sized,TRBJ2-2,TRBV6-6,CASSYSNRGDLFF,TGTGCCAGCAGTTACTCGAACAGGGGGGATTTGTTTTTT
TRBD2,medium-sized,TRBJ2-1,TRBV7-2,CASSLVASGTYNEQFF,TGTGCCAGCAGCTTAGTGGCTAGCGGTACCTACAATGAGCAGTTCTTC
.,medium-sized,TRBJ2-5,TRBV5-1,CASSLAQQETQYF,TGCGCCAGCAGCTTGGCCCAGCAAGAGACCCAGTACTTC
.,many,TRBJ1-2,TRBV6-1,CASSEALAYGYTF,TGTGCCAGCAGTGAAGCGCTAGCATATGGCTACACCTTC